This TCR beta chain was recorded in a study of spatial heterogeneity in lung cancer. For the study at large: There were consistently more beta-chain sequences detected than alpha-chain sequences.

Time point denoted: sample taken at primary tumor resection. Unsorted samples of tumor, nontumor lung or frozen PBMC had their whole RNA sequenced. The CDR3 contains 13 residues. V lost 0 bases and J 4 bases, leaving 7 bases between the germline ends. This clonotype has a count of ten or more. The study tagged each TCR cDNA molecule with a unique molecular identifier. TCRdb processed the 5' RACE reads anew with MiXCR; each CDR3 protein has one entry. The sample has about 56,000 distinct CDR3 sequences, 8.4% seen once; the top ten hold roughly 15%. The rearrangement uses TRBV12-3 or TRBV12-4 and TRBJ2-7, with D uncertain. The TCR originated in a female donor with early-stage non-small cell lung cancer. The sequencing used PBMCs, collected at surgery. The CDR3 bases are TGTGCCAGCAGTTTAGCTGGGGATTACGAGCAGTACTTC. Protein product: CASSLAGDYEQYF.